The present entry profiles one TCR beta chain with its context. The antigen is undetermined. Sequencing was performed with immunoSEQ multiplex PCR; in TCRdb, only in-frame clones are kept and a portion is missing. The sample includes approximately 8,800 clones, about 56% of them seen just once. This record comes from a study of tissue T cells after allogeneic stem cell transplantation. Study conclusions and caveats: Anatomically similar tissues had similar TCR repertoires within each patient.

Sample: tissue from the jejunum, taken at autopsy. The sequence came from a female donor of 60 years or more with lung cancer.

CDR3 nucleotides: TGTGCCAGCAGCTTACAGGGGGCGGCGAATTCACCCCTCCACTTT. It translates to CASSLQGAANSPLHF. This chain links TRBV5-8 with TRBJ1-6; 9 bases are shared with TRBD1. Germline V gives CDR1 SGHTS, CDR2 YDEGEE. V lost 2 bases and J lost 7; bases outside the gene matches: 4. The CDR3 is 15 residues long.